These 13 T cell receptor beta chains originate from one sample sequenced in a study of shared clonotypes between healthy human individuals. Clones were read by immunoSEQ multiplex PCR, and TCRdb kept only the in-frame ones, dropping some. Here the sample spans over 850,000 clones, 75% to 85% being singletons. Source material: memory CD4+ T cells from PBMCs. The sample's subset: CD45RA-negative fraction. The origin of the receptors is a man aged 18 to 29 in good health. Some clones in this sample may be carry-over from other donors' samples.

The gene calls are TRBV15 and TRBJ2-7; D is perhaps TRBD2 (6 bases). Per the germline V gene, CDR1 is LNHNV and CDR2 is YYDKDF (reference sequence). The V end lost 5 bases, the J end lost 0 bases, and 17 bases lay between the germline ends. This CDR3 region has 16 residues. Here the CDR3 reads CATSPTWDWSSYEQYF. The CDR3 nucleotides are TGTGCCACCAGCCCAACGTGGGACTGGAGCTCCTACGAGCAGTACTTC.

The table lists this clone with many counts. V and J are TRBV5-1 and TRBJ2-1; TRBD1 aligns across 7 bases. The CDR3 totals 15 residues. Germline CDR1 SGHRS, CDR2 YFSETQ. V shed 3 bases, J shed 8 bases, and the junction held 11 bases outside the gene matches. The CDR3 spells CASSWGQRRGDEQFF. CDR3 coding DNA: TGCGCCAGCAGCTGGGGACAGAGACGAGGGGATGAGCAGTTCTTC.

With respect to this clone: The same CDR3 arises from other DNA sequences in this sample as well. This chain joins TRBV7-9 and TRBJ1-1; the D is unclear. The CDR3 runs to 15 residues. Germline CDR1 and CDR2: SEHNR and FQNEAQ (reference sequence). V shed 1 base and J shed 1 base, with 10 bases lying between them. CDR3 nucleotide sequence: TGTGCCAGCAGCTTAGTTTCCGCGGGGAACACTGAAGCTTTCTTT. Residues: CASSLVSAGNTEAFF.

This clone was seen a single time. This chain connects TRBV9 to TRBJ2-7; TRBD1 aligns across 9 bases. Germline assignment: CDR1 SGDLS and CDR2 YYNGEE. Trimming at V came to 0 bases and at J to 2 bases, leaving 6 bases not matched to a gene. CDR3 length: 16 amino acids. The chain's CDR3 is CASSVAGTGMPYEQYF. The CDR3 DNA sequence: TGTGCCAGCAGCGTAGCTGGGACAGGGATGCCCTACGAGCAGTACTTC.

This clone was found many times. The V gene is TRBV7-9, the J gene TRBJ1-3, with D perhaps TRBD1 (5 bases). The germline V gene encodes CDR1 SEHNR and CDR2 FQNEAQ (reference sequence). The ends were cut back, 11 bases at V and 0 bases at J, with 14 bases in the middle. The CDR3 contains 14 residues. CDR3 in DNA: TGTGCCGGGGGAGATAGTGGCTCTGGAAACACCATATATTTT. Its protein is CAGGDSGSGNTIYF.

The genes are TRBV4-2 and TRBJ1-2; D might be TRBD1 (6 bases). Germline V gene lookup returns CDR1 LGHNA and CDR2 YNFKEQ. The CDR3 has 15 amino acids. V was clipped by 3 bases and J by 4 bases, with 15 bases between them. The CDR3, as DNA: TGTGCCAGCAGCCAGGTTACAGGGACCAGCTATGGCTACACCTTC. It yields the protein CASSQVTGTSYGYTF.

The V call is TRBV28, the J call TRBJ2-7; possible D gene TRBD1, 6 bases. V lost 5 bases and J 0 bases, leaving 14 bases between the germline ends. Germline V gene sequence: CDR1 MDHEN, CDR2 SYDVKM. CDR3 length: 15 residues. CDR3 DNA sequence: TGTGCCAGCAGTGAATCAGGGGTCCCCTCCTACGAGCAGTACTTC. Protein: CASSESGVPSYEQYF.

The sample holds one count of this clone. The rearrangement links TRBV5-4 to TRBJ2-7; D uncertain. Trimming stripped 6 bases from V and 2 bases from J, with 18 bases between. Germline V lookup: CDR1 SGHNT, CDR2 YYREEE (reference sequence). The CDR3 consists of 15 residues. The CDR3 bases are TGTGCCAGCACCCGGGCATCCGGGTCTACCTACGAGCAGTACTTC. This gives the protein CASTRASGSTYEQYF.

In regard to this clone: This may arise from a read error, as a much more abundant clone is one base away. This chain connects TRBV11-2 to TRBJ2-1; 9 positions match TRBD2. This CDR3 comprises 15 residues. From germline, CDR1 is SGHAT and CDR2 FQNNGV. The trim removed 3 bases at V and 4 bases at J, leaving 4 bases unmatched. CDR3 DNA: TGTGCCAGCAGCTTGGGGCTAGCGGGATACAATGAGCAGTTCTTC. As protein: CASSLGLAGYNEQFF. The full variable domain, completed using reference TRBV11-2 and TRBJ2-1, is EAGVAQSPRYKIIEKRQSVAFWCNPISGHATLYWYQQILGQGPKLLIQFQNNGVVDDSQLPKDRFSAERLKGVDSTLKIQPAKLEDSAVYLCASSLGLAGYNEQFFGPGTRLTVL.

V is TRBV15 and J is TRBJ1-4; tentatively, D is TRBD1 (5 bases). This CDR3 comprises 13 residues. Germline-derived CDR1 and CDR2 are LNHNV and YYDKDF (reference sequence). Trimming cost V 4 bases and J 7 bases, with 10 bases left between them. The CDR3 here is CATSKGRGEKLFF. CDR3 DNA: TGTGCCACCAGCAAGGGGCGGGGTGAAAAACTGTTTTTT.

This clone was found a few times. The chain employs TRBV5-6 and TRBJ2-7; tentatively, D is TRBD1 (6 bases). The CDR3 is 15 residues long. The germline gives CDR1 SGHDT, CDR2 YYEEEE. With 0 bases removed from V and 1 base from J, the gap between germline ends came to 11 bases. DNA of the CDR3: TGTGCCAGCAGCTTGGGGCCGACAGGATCCTACGAGCAGTACTTC. It yields the protein CASSLGPTGSYEQYF.

The chain combines TRBV7-2 with TRBJ1-2; D call uncertain. Per germline, CDR1 SGHTA and CDR2 FQGNSA. This CDR3 region has 13 residues. Between the trimmed V and J ends, which lost 5 bases and 4 bases, there was a span of 11 bases. The CDR3 loop reads CASSPEAGYGYTF. The DNA of the CDR3 is TGTGCCAGCAGCCCGGAAGCAGGCTATGGCTACACCTTC.

Points on this clone: The junction shows a germline mismatch at one end, possibly a read error. This sequence joins TRBV9 and TRBJ2-2; D is unresolved. Germline CDR1 and CDR2: SGDLS and YYNGEE. The CDR3 has 14 amino acids. This CDR3 reads CASSARTNTGELFF. The CDR3 region has the DNA TGTGCCAGCAGCGCTCGAACGAATACCGGGGAGCTGTTTTTT.